Below are 22 T cell receptor beta chains sequenced from a single sample in a study of blood T cell repertoires in COVID-19. Assay: immunoSEQ multiplex PCR; the TCRdb copy retains only in-frame clones and omits some. The table shows roughly 300,000 clones, with about 85% occurring only once. Specimen: PBMCs or T cells enriched from blood (not recorded which). The receptors here all came from a woman aged 30 to 39 who had recovered from COVID-19.

This clone came up once. The V call is TRBV5-8, the J call TRBJ1-1, with 8 bases lining up with TRBD1. The CDR3 totals 15 residues. V lost 2 bases, J lost 0 bases, and 3 bases stayed unmatched. Germline loops: CDR1 SGHTS, CDR2 YDEGEE. The CDR3 nucleotides are TGTGCCAGCAGCTTCCGGACAGGGTTGAACACTGAAGCTTTCTTT. As protein: CASSFRTGLNTEAFF.

The chain recombines TRBV5-4 with TRBJ2-5; TRBD2 might be the D (5 bases). CDR1 is SGHNT, CDR2 YYREEE, per germline (reference sequence). The V and J ends lost 4 bases and 5 bases respectively, with 15 bases between them. CDR3 length equals 14 residues. The CDR3 DNA is TGTGCCAGCAGCACGGACGTCAGGAGGGAGACCCAGTACTTC. This translates into CASSTDVRRETQYF.

The CDR3, as DNA: TGTGCCAGCAGCCTCCAGTCGCACAGGGGAAACACCATATATTTT. This encodes CASSLQSHRGNTIYF. The genes are TRBV14 and TRBJ1-3; TRBD1 might be the D (5 bases). This CDR3 spans 15 amino acids. Germline-derived CDR1 and CDR2 are SGHDN and FVKESK. The V gene lost 4 bases and the J gene lost 4 bases, with 14 bases spanning the gap.

This clone was seen only a few times. This chain uses TRBV19 with TRBJ1-2, with D unclear. Trimming stripped 3 bases from V and 0 bases from J, with 8 bases between. CDR3 size: 14 residues. In germline, CDR1 is LNHDA, CDR2 SQIVND (reference sequence). In DNA, the CDR3 is TGTGCCAGTAGTATGCCTACCTCTAACTATGGCTACACCTTC. It translates to CASSMPTSNYGYTF.

The chain has TRBV3-1 (or the pseudogene TRBV3-2) and TRBJ2-1, with 7 bases lining up with TRBD1. CDR3 length equals 15 residues. Trimming took 1 base from V and 10 from J; bases not matched to a gene: 10. Germline V CDR1 and CDR2: LGHDT, YNNKEL (reference sequence). CDR3 amino acids: CASSQAVGSGGEQFF. The CDR3, as DNA: TGTGCCAGCAGCCAAGCGGTGGGGTCAGGGGGAGAGCAGTTCTTC.

V usage is TRBV30 and J usage is TRBJ2-7; 11 bases align to TRBD2. The J segment lost 1 base and the V segment lost 3 bases, leaving 8 bases of the junction unmatched. Germline V gene lookup returns CDR1 GTSNPN and CDR2 SVGIG (reference sequence). This CDR3 spans 16 amino acids. The DNA of the CDR3 is TGTGCCTGGAGCAGGGCTAGCGGGGGGTATTCCTACGAGCAGTACTTC. Encoded protein: CAWSRASGGYSYEQYF.

This clone was detected once. This rearrangement joins TRBV4-2 to TRBJ1-1; 10 nucleotides line up with TRBD1. This CDR3 region has 16 residues. J lost 4 bases, V lost 4 bases, and 9 bases had no gene match. CDR1 and CDR2 (germline): LGHNA, YNFKEQ. The CDR3 reads CASSPRQGAWGTEAFF. The CDR3 coding sequence is TGTGCCAGCAGCCCCAGACAGGGGGCTTGGGGCACTGAAGCTTTCTTT.

The V and J genes are TRBV7-5 and TRBJ1-5. TRBV7-5 is a pseudogene segment. CDR3 length equals 14 residues. The CDR3 here is CARSERYSNQPQHF. The CDR3 DNA follows: TGTGCCAGAAGCGAACGGTATAGCAATCAGCCCCAGCATTTT.

This chain connects TRBV9 to TRBJ1-6; tentative D call: TRBD1 (6 bases). CDR1 and CDR2 (germline): SGDLS, YYNGEE. The CDR3 consists of 17 residues. Trimming stripped 3 bases from V and 8 bases from J, with 21 bases between. CDR3 sequence: CASSARGGGVGDSPLHF. CDR3 coding DNA: TGTGCCAGCAGCGCGAGAGGGGGGGGAGTAGGAGATTCACCCCTCCACTTT.

Here the CDR3 DNA reads TGCGCCAGCAGCACGAAAGACAGGGTCAATGAGCAGTTCTTC. Protein sequence: CASSTKDRVNEQFF. The rearrangement uses TRBV5-1 and TRBJ2-1; 7 bases agree with TRBD1. The CDR3 consists of 14 residues. The germline V gene has CDR1 SGHRS and CDR2 YFSETQ. After removal of 4 bases from V and 6 bases from J, the junction contained 7 bases not matched to a gene.

This clone was seen a few times. The chain has TRBV5-6 and TRBJ1-5; TRBD1 agrees at 7 bases. The germline V gene has CDR1 SGHDT and CDR2 YYEEEE. The V and J ends lost 0 bases and 7 bases, in that order; junction bases with no gene match: 10. CDR3 size: 16 residues. The CDR3 loop reads CASSLAGGSFRQPQHF. The CDR3 DNA sequence: TGTGCCAGCAGCTTGGCAGGGGGTAGTTTTAGGCAGCCCCAGCATTTT.

The chain employs TRBV6-1 and TRBJ1-5; D gene uncertain. The CDR3 runs to 15 residues. CDR1 is MNHNS and CDR2 is SASEGT in the germline V gene. V gave up 1 base and J gave up 3 bases, with 10 bases separating them. The CDR3 is CASSEDRSYNQPQHF. For the CDR3, the DNA is TGTGCCAGCAGTGAAGACAGATCCTACAATCAGCCCCAGCATTTT.

The count of this clone is one. CDR3 coding DNA: TGCGCCAGCAGCCAAGATTTTCGGGGGGAGACCCAGTACTTC. Its protein product is CASSQDFRGETQYF. The J gene is TRBJ2-5, the V gene TRBV4-3, with D possibly TRBD2 on 6 matching bases. CDR3 size: 14 residues. The V and J ends lost 0 bases and 5 bases respectively, with 10 bases between them. Germline values: CDR1 LGHNA, CDR2 YSLEER.

This clone came up once. V is TRBV12-5 and J is TRBJ1-1; no definite D call. The CDR3 totals 12 residues. Trimming cost V 1 base and J 5 bases, with 5 bases left between them. Germline CDR1 is LGHNT and CDR2 is FRNRAP. The DNA for the CDR3 is TGTGCTAGTGGTTTGGGCGGAACTGAAGCTTTCTTT. Its translation is CASGLGGTEAFF.

The chain employs TRBV19 and TRBJ1-2; perhaps TRBD1 as D (6 bases). The CDR3 length is 14 residues. Trimming pared 5 bases from V and 4 bases from J, leaving 14 bases between. CDR1 LNHDA and CDR2 SQIVND come from the germline V gene (reference sequence). This chain's CDR3 is CASSPTGTRYGYTF. The CDR3, as DNA: TGTGCCAGTAGTCCCACGGGGACACGCTATGGCTACACCTTC.

CDR3 sequence reads: CASSPGGEAFF. CDR3 nucleotides: TGTGCCAGCAGTCCAGGGGGCGAAGCTTTCTTT. The V call is TRBV2, the J call TRBJ1-1, with TRBD1 identical over 8 bases. Unmatched junction bases numbered 1, after V lost 5 bases and J lost 8 bases. CDR1 is SNHLY and CDR2 is FYNNEI in the germline V gene. The CDR3 covers 11 residues.

This chain connects TRBV19 to TRBJ2-1; no definite D call. In germline, CDR1 is LNHDA, CDR2 SQIVND (reference sequence). This CDR3 has 15 amino acids. The V gene lost 5 bases and the J gene lost 6 bases, with 17 bases spanning the gap. CDR3 residues: CASSPRAEPRNEQFF. CDR3 bases: TGTGCCAGTAGTCCCCGCGCCGAACCCCGCAATGAGCAGTTCTTC.

This chain's CDR3 is CASNRDRANYGYTF. The CDR3 DNA is TGTGCCAGCAACCGGGACAGAGCTAACTATGGCTACACCTTC. The rearrangement uses TRBV13 and TRBJ1-2; 7 nucleotides match TRBD1. Germline values: CDR1 PRHDT, CDR2 FYEKMQ (reference sequence). This CDR3 comprises 14 residues. The J segment lost 0 bases and the V segment lost 7 bases, leaving 5 bases of the junction unmatched.

This clone appeared a single time. The chain couples TRBV5-8 to TRBJ1-2; maybe TRBD1 (5 bases). CDR1 is SGHTS and CDR2 is YDEGEE in the germline V gene. V lost 4 bases and J 3 bases, leaving 16 bases between the germline ends. The CDR3 has 15 residues. CDR3 sequence: CASSVAKSRDYGYTF. The CDR3 region has the DNA TGTGCCAGCAGCGTGGCGAAATCCAGGGACTATGGCTACACCTTC.

The chain couples TRBV7-2 to TRBJ2-5; 7 bases agree with TRBD1. Germline-derived CDR1 and CDR2 are SGHTA and FQGNSA. The ends lost 8 bases at V and 3 bases at J; junction bases unmatched: 9. The CDR3 has 14 amino acids. The CDR3 protein is CASYKTGTEETQYF. The CDR3 nucleotides are TGTGCCAGCTACAAGACCGGGACAGAAGAGACCCAGTACTTC.

The rearrangement joins TRBV5-1 to TRBJ2-3; 12 bases are shared with TRBD2. The germline V gene encodes CDR1 SGHRS and CDR2 YFSETQ. V lost 0 bases, J lost 2 bases, and 10 bases stayed unmatched. The CDR3 loop spans 19 amino acids. CDR3 nucleotide sequence: TGCGCCAGCAGCTTGGTCCGCCTAGCGGGGGGGCGTGTCACAGATACGCAGTATTTT. Protein sequence: CASSLVRLAGGRVTDTQYF.

This clone was detected once. V gene TRBV6-2 or TRBV6-3 combines with J gene TRBJ2-1; D gene uncertain. Germline V gene data show CDR1 as MNHEY and CDR2 as SVGEGT. CDR3 length equals 15 residues. V gave up 4 bases and J gave up 0 bases, with 10 bases separating them. CDR3 protein: CASSSLETSYNEQFF. The CDR3 nucleotides read TGTGCCAGCAGTTCCTTAGAAACCTCCTACAATGAGCAGTTCTTC.